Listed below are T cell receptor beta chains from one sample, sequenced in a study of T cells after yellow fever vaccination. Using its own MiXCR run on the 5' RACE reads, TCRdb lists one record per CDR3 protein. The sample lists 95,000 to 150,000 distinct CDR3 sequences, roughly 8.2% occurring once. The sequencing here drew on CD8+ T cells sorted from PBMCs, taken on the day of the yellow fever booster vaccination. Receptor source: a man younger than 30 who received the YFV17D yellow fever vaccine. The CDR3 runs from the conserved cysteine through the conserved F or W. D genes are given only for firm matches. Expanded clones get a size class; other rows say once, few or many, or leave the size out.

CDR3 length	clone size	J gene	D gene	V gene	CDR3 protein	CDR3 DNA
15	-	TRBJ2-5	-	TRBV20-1	CSARAPARDSETQYF	TGCAGTGCTAGAGCCCCGGCTAGGGATTCAGAGACCCAGTACTTC
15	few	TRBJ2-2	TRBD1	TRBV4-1	CASSFTQGYTGELFF	TGCGCCAGCAGCTTCACACAGGGGTACACCGGGGAGCTGTTTTTT
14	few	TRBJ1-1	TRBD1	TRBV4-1	CASSQGGGRPEAFF	TGCGCCAGCAGCCAAGGAGGGGGCAGGCCTGAAGCTTTCTTT
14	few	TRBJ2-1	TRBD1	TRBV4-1	CASSTGTGMDEQFF	TGCGCCAGCAGCACCGGGACAGGGATGGATGAGCAGTTCTTC
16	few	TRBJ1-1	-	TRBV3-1	CASSRTGREYVTEAFF	TGTGCCAGCAGCCGAACGGGCAGGGAGTATGTAACTGAAGCTTTCTTT
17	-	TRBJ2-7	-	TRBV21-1	CASSTPKTGGPHYEQYF	TGTGCCAGCAGCACCCCAAAGACGGGGGGGCCCCACTACGAGCAGTACTTC
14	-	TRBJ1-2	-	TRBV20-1	CSASEFGENYGYTF	TGCAGTGCTAGTGAGTTCGGGGAGAACTATGGCTACACCTTC
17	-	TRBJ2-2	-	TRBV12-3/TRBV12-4	CASSFVSWTANTGELFF	TGTGCCAGCAGTTTCGTCTCGTGGACAGCGAACACCGGGGAGCTGTTTTTT
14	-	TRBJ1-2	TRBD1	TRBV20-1	CSARDGQGIYGYTF	TGCAGTGCTAGAGATGGACAGGGGATCTATGGCTACACCTTC
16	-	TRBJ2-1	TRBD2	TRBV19	CASRSASGAFYNEQFF	TGTGCCAGTAGGTCGGCTAGCGGGGCCTTCTACAATGAGCAGTTCTTC
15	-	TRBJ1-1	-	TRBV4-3	CASSQGEDINTEAFF	TGCGCCAGCAGCCAAGGGGAGGACATAAACACTGAAGCTTTCTTT
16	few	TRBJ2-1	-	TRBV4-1	CASSQSRWGAYNEQFF	TGCGCCAGCAGCCAATCGAGGTGGGGGGCCTACAATGAGCAGTTCTTC
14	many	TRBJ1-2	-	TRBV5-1	CASSSRDTFYGYTF	TGCGCCAGCAGCTCCCGGGACACCTTCTATGGCTACACCTTC
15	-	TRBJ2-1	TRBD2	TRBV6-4	CASSDRASGGYEQFF	TGTGCCAGCAGTGACAGGGCTAGCGGGGGGTATGAGCAGTTCTTC
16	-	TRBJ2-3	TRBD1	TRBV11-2	CASSSYDRGGTDTQYF	TGTGCCAGCAGCTCGTACGACAGGGGAGGCACAGATACGCAGTATTTT
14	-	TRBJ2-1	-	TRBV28	CASSPGTIYNEQFF	TGTGCCAGCAGCCCGGGGACCATCTACAATGAGCAGTTCTTC